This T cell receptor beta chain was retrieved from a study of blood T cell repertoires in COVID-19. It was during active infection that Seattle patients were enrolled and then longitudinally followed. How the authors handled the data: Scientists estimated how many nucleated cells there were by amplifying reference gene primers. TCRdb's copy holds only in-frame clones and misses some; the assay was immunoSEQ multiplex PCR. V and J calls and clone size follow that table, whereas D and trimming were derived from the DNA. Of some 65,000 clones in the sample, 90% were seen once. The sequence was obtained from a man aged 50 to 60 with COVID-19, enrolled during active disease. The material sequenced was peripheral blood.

CDR3 DNA: TGTGCCAGTAATTCAGGGGGTACGAACACTGAAGCTTTCTTT. This codes for CASNSGGTNTEAFF. The chain employs TRBV19 and TRBJ1-1; TRBD1 matches 7 bases. The trim removed 7 bases at V and 1 base at J, leaving 6 bases unmatched. There are 14 residues in the CDR3. In germline, CDR1 is LNHDA, CDR2 SQIVND (reference sequence).